This entry lists 13 T cell receptor beta chains sequenced from one sample in a study of blood T cell repertoires in COVID-19. Here immunoSEQ multiplex PCR was the method, and the copy in TCRdb shows in-frame clones only, minus some. The sample lists 15,000 to 20,000 clones; about 92% were seen once. Source material: peripheral blood. These receptors originate from a woman aged 50 to 65 with active COVID-19.

J is TRBJ1-5 and V is TRBV3-1 (or the pseudogene TRBV3-2), with D possibly matching TRBD1 (5 bases). The CDR3 is 15 residues long. Trimming removed 1 base from V and 6 bases from J, with 13 bases in between. Germline V CDR1 and CDR2: LGHDT, YNNKEL (reference sequence). CDR3 DNA sequence: TGTGCCAGCAGCCAAGGTGGGGCGAGGACTCAGCCCCAGCATTTT. As protein: CASSQGGARTQPQHF.

The CDR3 here is CASPSNTEAFF. In DNA form, the CDR3 reads TGTGCCAGCCCCTCGAACACTGAAGCTTTCTTT. This rearrangement joins TRBV28 to TRBJ1-1; D gene unclear. CDR3 length: 11 amino acids. The V end lost 8 bases, the J end lost 1 base, and 5 bases lay between the germline ends. Germline V gene sequence: CDR1 MDHEN, CDR2 SYDVKM.

The chain combines TRBV7-4 with TRBJ1-3, with no clear D. The CDR3 totals 16 residues. Germline lookup yields CDR1 SGHVT and CDR2 SQSDAQ. The germline V and J ends were trimmed by 0 bases and 9 bases, with 18 bases remaining between them. CDR3 nucleotides: TGTGCCAGCAGCTTAGCGCAGGAAAGCGGGCTAGGCACCATATATTTT. Protein product: CASSLAQESGLGTIYF. Full variable domain (missing parts from reference TRBV7-4 and TRBJ1-3): GAGVSQSPRYKVAKRGRDVALRCDSISGHVTLYWYRQTLGQGSEVLTYSQSDAQRDKSGRPSGRFSAERPERSVSTLKIQRTEQGDSAVYLCASSLAQESGLGTIYFGEGSWLTVV.

This chain uses TRBV27 with TRBJ2-3; 15 bases match TRBD2. Germline CDR1 reads MNHEY; CDR2 reads SMNVEV (reference sequence). V lost 6 bases to trimming and J lost 2 bases; unmatched junction nucleotides: 12. This CDR3 comprises 19 residues. The DNA for the CDR3 is TGTGCCAGCAGACGACTTGGACTAGCGGGAGGGCCCGACACAGATACGCAGTATTTT. It codes for CASRRLGLAGGPDTDTQYF.

This sequence joins TRBV18 and TRBJ2-7; D is possibly TRBD2 (5 bases). Trimming cost V 0 bases and J 2 bases, with 11 bases left between them. The CDR3 is 15 amino acids. CDR1 is KGHSH and CDR2 is LQKENI in the germline V gene. The CDR3 spells CASSPPSEAAYEQYF. The CDR3 DNA is TGTGCCAGCTCACCACCGTCAGAAGCGGCCTACGAGCAGTACTTC.

The chain is built from TRBV7-9 and TRBJ2-5; 7 bases are shared with TRBD1. Germline CDR1 is SEHNR and CDR2 is FQNEAQ (reference sequence). The CDR3 is made up of 16 amino acids. V dropped 1 base and J dropped 3; count of bases not matched to a gene: 8. CDR3 amino acids: CASSLGSGGSEETQYF. The CDR3 region has the DNA TGTGCCAGCAGCTTAGGTTCAGGGGGTTCGGAAGAGACCCAGTACTTC. Using reference TRBV7-9 and TRBJ2-5 for the parts outside the CDR3, the full variable domain is DTGVSQNPRHKITKRGQNVTFRCDPISEHNRLYWYRQTLGQGPEFLTYFQNEAQLEKSRLLSDRFSAERPKGSFSTLEIQRTEQGDSAMYLCASSLGSGGSEETQYFGPGTRLLVL.

The chain recombines TRBV13 with TRBJ1-2, with D perhaps matching TRBD1 (6 bases). Trimming removed 5 bases from V and 4 bases from J, with 11 bases in between. Germline V CDR1 and CDR2: PRHDT, FYEKMQ (reference sequence). The CDR3 totals 13 residues. In DNA, the CDR3 is TGTGCCAGCAGCCCTCGGACAGCCTATGGCTACACCTTC. Translation gives CASSPRTAYGYTF.

This clone was recorded only once. The V call is TRBV11-2, the J call TRBJ2-7, with TRBD2 matching 7 bases. This CDR3 is 16 amino acids long. Germline trimming cut 6 bases from V and 2 bases from J; bases unmatched to any gene: 13. CDR1 and CDR2 (germline): SGHAT, FQNNGV. The CDR3 protein is CASRSLGGRATYEQYF. CDR3 coding DNA: TGTGCCAGCAGGTCCCTCGGAGGGAGGGCAACCTACGAGCAGTACTTC.

The J gene is TRBJ2-3, the V gene TRBV18; D might be TRBD2 (6 bases). With 5 bases removed from V and 1 base from J, the gap between germline ends came to 10 bases. The CDR3 has 14 amino acids. CDR1 KGHSH and CDR2 LQKENI come from the germline V gene. The CDR3 spells CASSEKRGTDTQYF. DNA of the CDR3: TGTGCCAGCTCAGAGAAGCGGGGCACAGATACGCAGTATTTT.

The CDR3: CASSLGATAGELFF. In nucleotides, the CDR3 is TGCGCCAGCAGCTTGGGGGCTACGGCCGGGGAGCTGTTTTTT. V usage is TRBV5-1 and J usage is TRBJ2-2; D unclear. The germline V gene has CDR1 SGHRS and CDR2 YFSETQ. The CDR3 has 14 amino acids. The V gene lost 0 bases and the J gene lost 6 bases, with 9 bases spanning the gap.

The J gene is TRBJ2-2, the V gene TRBV30; possibly TRBD2 for D (6 bases). The CDR3 has 15 residues. CDR1 GTSNPN and CDR2 SVGIG come from the germline V gene (reference sequence). V gave up 4 bases and J gave up 5 bases, with 17 bases separating them. The CDR3 protein is CAWTVDRAGTGELFF. In DNA form, the CDR3 reads TGTGCCTGGACTGTCGACCGGGCGGGAACCGGGGAGCTGTTTTTT.

V usage is TRBV6-1 and J usage is TRBJ1-2; 10 bases align to TRBD1. The length of the CDR3 is 16 residues. From germline, CDR1 is MNHNS and CDR2 SASEGT. With V trimmed by 2 bases and J by 4 bases, 7 bases remained unmatched. In DNA form, the CDR3 reads TGTGCCAGCAGTGAAATGACGACAGGGGGCATCTATGGCTACACCTTC. Protein product: CASSEMTTGGIYGYTF.

As to this clone: An end of the junction differs from the germline gene, which may be a read error. This chain links TRBV28 with TRBJ1-5, with a tentative D call TRBD1 (5 bases). The CDR3 runs 14 residues. Germline-derived CDR1 and CDR2 are MDHEN and SYDVKM. CDR3 coding DNA: TGTGCCAGCAGTCTCAAACATAGGAGGGGCGCTCTTTTTTTT. Translation: CASSLKHRRGALFF.